This T cell receptor beta chain was captured in a study of blood T cell repertoires in COVID-19 (TCRdb year 2020). For the wider study: Collaborator samples came from the United States, Italy and Spain and covered acute and convalescent phases of COVID-19. Where available, HLA class I and class II types were obtained from metadata supplied by the sample provider rather than from assay-based typing. A freely available public database, intended as a resource for researchers studying the immune response to SARS-CoV-2, is where the repertoires were released. The material from the prospective study consisted of cDNA or gDNA derived from T cells, B-cell-depleted T cells, or PBMCs. Deeply sampled blood TCRbeta repertoires from subjects exposed to, actively infected with, or recovered from COVID-19 were included in the dataset. Samples came from the ongoing ImmuneRACE study (first 160 participants) plus 1,254 subjects from 6 global collaborators. Nearly every sample came with metadata listing a de-identified subject ID, COVID-19 status, age in years and sex. What the work shows at the level of the full study, not this receptor alone: How much clinical and demographic metadata was included differed by source and by participant, and the metadata was provided uncurated.

Notes on this clone: Its recognized antigen is unknown. The input lacks base qualities; no much larger clone sits a single base away.

Whole blood was collected in K2EDTA tubes by collaborating institutions according to the institutions' own protocols. For TCRbeta analysis, collaborator samples were shipped as frozen whole blood, as isolated PBMCs, or as DNA extracted from either sample type. The immunoSEQ Assay, a bias-controlled multiplex PCR, was used to amplify TCRbeta CDR3 regions from genomic DNA. From the authors' description of their analysis: The number of nucleated cells in each sample was estimated by amplification of reference gene primers within the assay. Sequence reads were collapsed and filtered to measure the absolute abundance of every unique TCRbeta CDR3 rearrangement. Productive Simpson clonality was computed per sample as the square root of Simpson's diversity index over productive rearrangements. Not all clones reach the TCRdb copy of this immuneACCESS table, which keeps in-frame sequences only. Checked studies attribute under half of the gap to unresolved V genes and leave the rest unexplained. The V and J calls and clone size are taken from that table; D and trimming were inferred from the DNA. This sample has about 140,000 clones in its table, and about 81% of those were observed once. Clones ranked in the top ten supply about 4.2% of the sample.

The CDR3 numbers 14 residues from cysteine through phenylalanine. The read is trimmed to its CDR3 DNA, 42 bases read in frame from base 1. The germline V end is reduced by 5 bases and the J end by 4 bases; junction bases left unmatched: 4. Looking up the germline V gene yields CDR1 SGHTA and CDR2 FQGNSA. This TCR was recovered from a woman older than 75 with acute or convalescent COVID-19. The chain joins TRBV7-2 to TRBJ1-2; TRBD1 matches 10 bases in the middle. Sequencing was done on a sample of peripheral blood. The CDR3 region reads CASSRDRGIYGYTF. The nucleotides are TGTGCCAGCAGCCGGGACAGGGGCATCTATGGCTACACCTTC.